This T cell receptor beta chain was recorded in a study of cytotoxic CD8 clonotypes in ibrutinib-treated CLL. Across the study: Mean productive templates were over 250,000; mean productive rearrangements were fewer than 95,000.

The study, taken as a whole, reports: Sample timing was unmatched between remission and later-progressing patients; lymph nodes unstudied.

A note on this clone: Its antigen remains unidentified.

Germline-derived CDR1 and CDR2 are SGHRS and YFSETQ. CDR3 size: 15 residues. V lost 2 bases and J lost 8; bases outside the gene matches: 3. Here immunoSEQ multiplex PCR was the method, and the copy in TCRdb shows in-frame clones only, minus some. This sample has some 130,000 clones, with around 84% found just once. The sequencing used PBMCs, collected after 24 months of ibrutinib treatment. The gene calls are TRBV5-1 and TRBJ1-6, with TRBD1 identical over 11 bases. This sequence originates from a human donor with chronic lymphocytic leukemia. The CDR3 spells CASSLPGQGDSPLHF. The CDR3 bases are TGCGCCAGCAGCTTACCGGGACAGGGGGATTCACCCCTCCACTTT.